Sequencing of this T cell receptor beta chain was carried out in a study of cytomegalovirus exposure and HLA in healthy donors. Whole-study findings and limits: In vitro checks showed that three CMV-associated chains really do target CMV antigens. There were some public TCRs occurring in many donors, but most TCR sequences were rare. It was 150 or so TCR beta chains that were listed as cytomegalovirus-associated. The tendency of first-cohort TCR clusters to co-occur in the 120 or so validation repertoires was identified by a subsequent analysis.

Notes on this clone: Its antigen remains unidentified.

Produced via immunoSEQ multiplex PCR; TCRdb's table is partial and in-frame only. The profile shows tens of thousands of clones, roughly 95% of them singletons. The clonotype was recovered from a woman aged 18-29 years in good health and CMV-seropositive. The sequenced material came from PBMCs.

The CDR3: CASGEGVSGNTIYF. DNA for the CDR3: TGCGCCAGCGGAGAGGGGGTCTCTGGAAACACCATATATTTT. The chain combines TRBV5-1 with TRBJ1-3; perhaps TRBD1 as D (6 bases). From germline, CDR1 is SGHRS and CDR2 YFSETQ. The CDR3 contains 14 residues. Trimming shortened V by 7 bases and J by 0 bases, and 11 bases separated the two germline ends.